This TCR beta chain was identified in a study of Tregs in tolerant kidney transplant recipients. Study-level results: The small number of patients limits these findings pending further validation. This study did not directly address biological reproducibility.

On this clone itself: No antigen is known for it.

Generated by immunoSEQ multiplex PCR, the TCRdb table keeps only in-frame clones and is missing some. The sample has about 240,000 clones; roughly 80% are singletons. Germline CDR1 is SEHNR and CDR2 is FQNEAQ (reference sequence). This CDR3 spans 16 amino acids. Trimming took off 4 bases at V and 1 base at J, with 14 bases between the two ends. The chain links TRBV7-9 to TRBJ1-5; D perhaps matches TRBD1 (5 bases). The sequencing sample was made of CD4+ T cells from blood. The clonotype was recovered from a human donor in good health. CDR3 sequence (DNA): TGTGCCAGCAGCTCAACCTGGGGGGGGAGCAATCAGCCCCAGCATTTT. As protein: CASSSTWGGSNQPQHF.